This section outlines one TCR beta chain sequence together with its context. The Seattle patients joined while their infection was active and were tracked longitudinally afterward. TCRdb's copy holds only in-frame clones and misses some; the assay was immunoSEQ multiplex PCR. The data contain 250,000 to 350,000 clones, 75% to 90% of them seen just once; the ten biggest clones take up about 12%. Germline V lookup: CDR1 LNHDA, CDR2 SQIVND (reference sequence). This CDR3 has 15 residues. Between the trimmed V and J ends, which lost 6 bases and 0 bases, there was a span of 14 bases. These data come from a study of blood T cell repertoires in COVID-19.

Material: peripheral blood. This clonotype was sampled from a woman in her 70s with COVID-19, enrolled during active disease. This rearrangement joins TRBV19 to TRBJ2-5; D is ambiguous. The CDR3 is CASRVTAPYQETQYF. In DNA form, the CDR3 reads TGTGCCAGTAGGGTGACTGCGCCGTACCAAGAGACCCAGTACTTC.